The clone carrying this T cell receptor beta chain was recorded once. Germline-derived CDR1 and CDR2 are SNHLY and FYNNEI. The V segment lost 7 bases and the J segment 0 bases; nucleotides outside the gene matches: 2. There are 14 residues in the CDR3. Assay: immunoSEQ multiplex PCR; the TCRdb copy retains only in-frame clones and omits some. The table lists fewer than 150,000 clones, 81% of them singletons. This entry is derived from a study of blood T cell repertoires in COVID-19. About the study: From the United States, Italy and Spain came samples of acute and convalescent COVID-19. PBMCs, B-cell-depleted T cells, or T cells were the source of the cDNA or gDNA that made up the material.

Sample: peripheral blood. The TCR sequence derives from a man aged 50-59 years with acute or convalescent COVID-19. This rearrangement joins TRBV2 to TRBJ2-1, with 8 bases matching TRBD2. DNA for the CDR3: TGTGCCAGCAAGACTAGCGCCTCCTACAATGAGCAGTTCTTC. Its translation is CASKTSASYNEQFF.